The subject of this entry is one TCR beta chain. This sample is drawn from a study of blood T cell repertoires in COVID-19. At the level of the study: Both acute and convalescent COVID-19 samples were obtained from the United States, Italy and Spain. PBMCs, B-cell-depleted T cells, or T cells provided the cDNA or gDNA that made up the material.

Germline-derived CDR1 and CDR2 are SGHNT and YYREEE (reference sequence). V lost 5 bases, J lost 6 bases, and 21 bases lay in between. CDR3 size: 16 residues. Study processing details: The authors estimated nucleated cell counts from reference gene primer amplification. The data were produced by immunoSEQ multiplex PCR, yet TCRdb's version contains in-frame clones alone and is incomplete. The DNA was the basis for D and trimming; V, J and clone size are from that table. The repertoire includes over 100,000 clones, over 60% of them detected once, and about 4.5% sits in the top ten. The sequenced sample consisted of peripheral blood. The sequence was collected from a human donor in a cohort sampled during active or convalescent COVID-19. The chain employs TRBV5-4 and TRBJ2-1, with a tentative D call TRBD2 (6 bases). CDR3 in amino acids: CASSPGRSGFTNEQFF. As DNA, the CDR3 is TGTGCCAGCAGTCCGGGGAGGAGCGGGTTCACCAATGAGCAGTTCTTC.